This T cell receptor (beta chain) was recorded in a study of cytomegalovirus exposure and HLA in healthy donors. PCR employed 60 Vbeta and 13 Jbeta primers. Sequencing used immunoSEQ multiplex PCR; TCRdb keeps in-frame clones, though not all of them. The sample shows 150,000 to 200,000 clones, 80% to 90% of them seen only once. There are 15 residues in the CDR3. CDR1 SEHNR and CDR2 FQNEAQ come from the germline V gene (reference sequence). The V segment lost 5 bases and the J segment 5 bases; nucleotides outside the gene matches: 7. Study-wide results and limits: Cytomegalovirus association was assigned to about 150 TCR beta chains.

In the case of this clone: Antigen: not known.

This TCR derives from a woman younger than 30 in good health and CMV-seronegative. The source material was PBMCs. The rearrangement uses TRBV7-9 and TRBJ2-5, with 11 bases fitting TRBD2. CDR3 nucleotide sequence: TGTGCCAGCAGCCAAATAGCGGGAGGGTTGGAGACCCAGTACTTC. Its protein product is CASSQIAGGLETQYF. Full variable domain (missing parts from reference TRBV7-9 and TRBJ2-5): DTGVSQNPRHKITKRGQNVTFRCDPISEHNRLYWYRQTLGQGPEFLTYFQNEAQLEKSRLLSDRFSAERPKGSFSTLEIQRTEQGDSAMYLCASSQIAGGLETQYFGPGTRLLVL.